What follows are 20 T cell receptor beta chains derived from one specimen sequenced in a study of graft-versus-host responses after intestinal transplantation. Sequencing used immunoSEQ multiplex PCR; TCRdb keeps in-frame clones, though not all of them. Among under 55,000 clones listed, roughly nine tenths were seen once. Specimen: PBMCs, collected 524 days after transplant. Every receptor here comes from a human patient who received an intestinal transplant, so some T cells may come from the graft donor.

This clone was observed a handful of times. In DNA, the CDR3 is TGTGCCAGCAGCGAGACAGGGAACAATGAGCAGTTCTTC. Translation gives CASSETGNNEQFF. The V gene is TRBV7-3, the J gene TRBJ2-1; 7 bases are a match to TRBD1. Per germline, CDR1 SGHTA and CDR2 FQGTGA. The CDR3 length is 13 residues. With 5 bases clipped from V and 5 bases from J, the junction kept 3 bases outside the gene matches.

The J gene is TRBJ1-5, the V gene TRBV30; 9 positions agree with TRBD1. The CDR3 spans 12 residues. Unmatched junction bases numbered 3, after V lost 5 bases and J lost 7 bases. CDR1 is GTSNPN, CDR2 SVGIG, per germline (reference sequence). DNA for the CDR3: TGTGCCTGGGGACAGGGGTACCAGCCCCAGCATTTT. Translating gives CAWGQGYQPQHF. Variable domain in full (rest from reference TRBV30 and TRBJ1-5): SQTIHQWPATLVQPVGSPLSLECTVEGTSNPNLYWYRQAAGRGLQLLFYSVGIGQISSEVPQNLSASRPQDRQFILSSKKLLLSDSGFYLCAWGQGYQPQHFGDGTRLSIL.

This clone has only one observation. J is TRBJ2-1 and V is TRBV2; tentative D call: TRBD2 (6 bases). V lost 3 bases and J lost 11, with 11 bases in between. Germline lookup yields CDR1 SNHLY and CDR2 FYNNEI. The CDR3 has 12 residues. CDR3 loop: CASSESSGKQFF. Written as DNA, the CDR3 is TGTGCCAGCAGTGAGAGTAGCGGAAAGCAGTTCTTC.

The chain has TRBV9 and TRBJ2-5; 9 bases match TRBD2. CDR3 length equals 14 residues. Germline-derived CDR1 and CDR2 are SGDLS and YYNGEE. Losses at the gene ends were 1 base for V and 4 bases for J; bases not matched to a gene: 2. The CDR3 bases are TGTGCCAGCAGCGTATTGACTAGCGGAGAGACCCAGTACTTC. Translating it yields CASSVLTSGETQYF.

To note about this clone: Compared with germline, one end of the junction differs, possibly owing to a read error. The chain couples TRBV4-2 to TRBJ1-1; no reliable D call. The germline gives CDR1 LGHNA, CDR2 YNFKEQ. The CDR3 runs to 13 residues. CDR3 amino acids: CASSQVGGRVGLF. The DNA for the CDR3 is TGTGCCAGCAGCCAAGTAGGAGGGAGGGTCGGCCTCTTT.

The rearrangement links TRBV7-9 to TRBJ2-1; TRBD2 aligns across 12 bases. V was pared by 5 bases and J by 4 bases, with 12 bases of the junction left unmatched. The CDR3 is 18 amino acids. The germline V gene encodes CDR1 SEHNR and CDR2 FQNEAQ (reference sequence). DNA for the CDR3: TGTGCCAGCAGCCACAAGTCTAGCGGGAGGGCCATGTACAATGAGCAGTTCTTC. Protein: CASSHKSSGRAMYNEQFF.

The gene calls are TRBV7-3 and TRBJ2-1, with 10 bases aligning to TRBD1. From germline, CDR1 is SGHTA and CDR2 FQGTGA. The V gene end was trimmed by 5 bases and the J gene end by 8 bases; junction bases not matched to a gene: 9. This CDR3 has 15 amino acids. As DNA, the CDR3 is TGTGCCAGCAGCCCAGACGGGACAGGGGAGGATGAGCAGTTCTTC. It encodes CASSPDGTGEDEQFF.

The V gene is TRBV28, the J gene TRBJ2-5, with no clear D. The germline V gene encodes CDR1 MDHEN and CDR2 SYDVKM. With 4 bases removed from V and 9 bases from J, the gap between germline ends came to 9 bases. The CDR3 is 11 amino acids. Written as DNA, the CDR3 is TGTGCCAGCAGTTCGTTTGGGGCCCAGTACTTC. Translated, it gives CASSSFGAQYF.

The genes are TRBV5-1 and TRBJ2-5, with no clear D. Germline CDR1 is SGHRS and CDR2 is YFSETQ. With 1 base removed from V and 1 base from J, the gap between germline ends came to 2 bases. The CDR3 is made up of 12 amino acids. This chain's CDR3 is CASSLTQETQYF. CDR3 DNA: TGCGCCAGCAGCTTGACCCAAGAGACCCAGTACTTC.

This clone was seen a handful of times. The V gene is TRBV19, the J gene TRBJ1-2; D perhaps matches TRBD1 (5 bases). Germline values: CDR1 LNHDA, CDR2 SQIVND (reference sequence). The CDR3 has 14 amino acids. The V end lost 5 bases, the J end lost 3 bases, and 13 bases lay between the germline ends. CDR3 loop: CASSWAKGYYGYTF. Here the CDR3 DNA reads TGTGCCAGTAGTTGGGCCAAGGGGTACTATGGCTACACCTTC.

The chain combines TRBV27 with TRBJ1-1, with 10 bases identical to TRBD1. Per the germline V gene, CDR1 is MNHEY and CDR2 is SMNVEV (reference sequence). This CDR3 has 16 residues. Unmatched junction bases numbered 10, after V lost 5 bases and J lost 4 bases. CDR3 sequence (DNA): TGTGCCAGCAGTCCCTCGACAGGGGGCTGGAGCACTGAAGCTTTCTTT. Protein sequence: CASSPSTGGWSTEAFF.

The chain links TRBV19 to TRBJ2-1, with unresolved D. Germline assignment: CDR1 LNHDA and CDR2 SQIVND (reference sequence). V lost 1 base and J lost 9, with 4 bases in between. CDR3 length: 11 residues. The CDR3 nucleotides read TGTGCCAGTAGTATAGGGGTTGAGCAGTTCTTC. Translation: CASSIGVEQFF.

This clone has only one observation. The chain joins TRBV9 to TRBJ2-3; the match to TRBD1 covers 10 bases. CDR1 SGDLS and CDR2 YYNGEE come from the germline V gene. This CDR3 comprises 14 residues. The trim removed 3 bases at V and 5 bases at J, leaving 3 bases unmatched. In DNA, the CDR3 is TGTGCCAGCAGCGAGACAGGGGGCGGAGATACGCAGTATTTT. Translating gives CASSETGGGDTQYF.

The chain employs TRBV28 and TRBJ1-4; 9 nucleotides align to TRBD1. Germline V gives CDR1 MDHEN, CDR2 SYDVKM. The V and J ends lost 6 bases and 5 bases, in that order; junction bases with no gene match: 7. There are 15 residues in the CDR3. As DNA, the CDR3 is TGTGCCAGCAGATCCCCCGGACAGGGGAATGAAAAACTGTTTTTT. It codes for CASRSPGQGNEKLFF. The full variable domain, its missing parts supplied by reference TRBV28 and TRBJ1-4, is DVKVTQSSRYLVKRTGEKVFLECVQDMDHENMFWYRQDPGLGLRLIYFSYDVKMKEKGDIPEGYSVSREKKERFSLILESASTNQTSMYLCASRSPGQGNEKLFFGSGTQLSVL.

This chain links TRBV7-9 with TRBJ1-3; unclear D gene. Looked up from germline, CDR1 is SEHNR and CDR2 is FQNEAQ (reference sequence). Trimming left V 0 bases short and J 0 bases short, with 6 bases between. This CDR3 has 15 amino acids. The DNA of the CDR3 is TGTGCCAGCAGCTTAGCCGGGCCCTCTGGAAACACCATATATTTT. This gives the protein CASSLAGPSGNTIYF. Complete variable domain (other parts from reference TRBV7-9 and TRBJ1-3): DTGVSQNPRHKITKRGQNVTFRCDPISEHNRLYWYRQTLGQGPEFLTYFQNEAQLEKSRLLSDRFSAERPKGSFSTLEIQRTEQGDSAMYLCASSLAGPSGNTIYFGEGSWLTVV.

The chain joins TRBV27 to TRBJ2-7; 9 bases map to TRBD2. Germline CDR1 reads MNHEY; CDR2 reads SMNVEV (reference sequence). Trimming cost V 2 bases and J 7 bases; bases outside gene matches: 6. The CDR3 is made up of 14 amino acids. The CDR3 DNA is TGTGCCAGCAGTTTAGCGGGAGGGCCCGGAGAGCAGTACTTC. Amino acids: CASSLAGGPGEQYF.

The rearrangement links TRBV27 to TRBJ2-7; D assignment may be TRBD1 or TRBD2 (5 bases each). V lost 5 bases and J lost 3, with 20 bases in between. Germline loops: CDR1 MNHEY, CDR2 SMNVEV (reference sequence). The CDR3 is made up of 16 amino acids. The CDR3 region is CASSPGPFGGHYEQYF. In DNA, the CDR3 is TGTGCCAGCAGTCCGGGGCCCTTCGGCGGTCACTACGAGCAGTACTTC.

The J gene is TRBJ2-1, the V gene TRBV5-1; 11 nucleotides line up with TRBD2. The CDR3 contains 15 residues. Germline CDR1 reads SGHRS; CDR2 reads YFSETQ. The V segment lost 3 bases and the J segment 7 bases; nucleotides outside the gene matches: 6. CDR3 bases: TGCGCCAGCAGCTCGGGGACTAGCGGCTGGAATGAGCAGTTCTTC. It codes for CASSSGTSGWNEQFF.

This clone was counted only a few times. The chain combines TRBV28 with TRBJ1-5; no clear D gene. Germline-derived CDR1 and CDR2 are MDHEN and SYDVKM. CDR3 length: 11 residues. Trimming removed 7 bases from V and 6 bases from J, with 7 bases in between. The CDR3 is CASTSGQPQHF. CDR3 DNA: TGTGCCAGCACTTCGGGTCAGCCCCAGCATTTT.

This rearrangement joins TRBV28 to TRBJ1-2; possible D gene TRBD1, 5 bases. CDR1 MDHEN and CDR2 SYDVKM come from the germline V gene. The CDR3 extends over 13 amino acids. V lost 5 bases, J lost 8 bases, and 15 bases lay in between. CDR3 amino acids: CASSRDSFWGYTF. The DNA for the CDR3 is TGTGCCAGCAGTCGGGACTCCTTTTGGGGCTACACCTTC.